This TCR beta chain was recovered during a study of blood T cell repertoires in COVID-19. Study-wide context: Collection of acute and convalescent COVID-19 samples took place in the United States, Italy and Spain.

Some clones are missing from TCRdb's copy, which holds only in-frame ones; the method was immunoSEQ multiplex PCR. The repertoire holds some 180,000 clones, with approximately 80% as singletons. There are 15 residues in the CDR3. Germline V gives CDR1 MDHEN, CDR2 SYDVKM. The V end lost 5 bases, the J end lost 2 bases, and 15 bases lay between the germline ends. This sequence originates from a man aged 60 to 75 who had been exposed to COVID-19. The chain combines TRBV28 with TRBJ2-5; perhaps TRBD1 as D (6 bases). Sample: PBMCs or T cells enriched from blood (not recorded which). DNA of the CDR3: TGTGCCAGCAGTCCCGGACAGCAGAGGCAAGAGACCCAGTACTTC. This sequence encodes CASSPGQQRQETQYF.